This T cell receptor (beta chain) was obtained from a study of response to subunit inactivated influenza vaccine. Study observations and caveats: It was suggested by the authors that few new T cells are recruited by each seasonal influenza vaccination.

The V and J ends lost 0 bases and 2 bases respectively, with 11 bases between them. The length of the CDR3 is 15 residues. TCRdb reprocessed the RT-PCR reads via MiXCR and lists one record per CDR3 protein. This table holds hundreds of thousands of distinct CDR3 sequences, around 13% found once. As to this clonotype: Its specificity is unknown.

The sequence was collected from a man aged 45-65 years who received an inactivated influenza vaccine. The sample consisted of PBMCs from blood, taken 14 days before vaccination. The genes are TRBV12-3 or TRBV12-4 and TRBJ2-7, with D perhaps matching TRBD2 (6 bases). CDR3 sequence reads: CASSLALALTYEQYF. The CDR3 DNA follows: TGTGCCAGCAGTTTAGCTCTAGCGCTCACCTACGAGCAGTACTTC.